This TCR beta chain was recovered during a study of glioma-infiltrating T cells. The CDR3 sequence is 15 residues long. Trimming removed 6 bases from V and 4 bases from J; junction bases left unmatched: 7. Germline lookup yields CDR1 MNHNS and CDR2 SASEGT. This clonotype was seen at least ten times. What it recognizes is unknown. The iRepertoire nested amplicon-rescue multiplex PCR amplified TCR alpha and beta CDR3s from RNA. For one-step reverse transcription and amplification, about 90-450 ng of tissue mRNA or PBMC total RNA was used. MiXCR, run by TCRdb on the multiplex PCR reads, gives a single entry per CDR3 protein. The sample holds some 100,000 distinct CDR3 sequences, 20% to 25% seen once. Study outcomes and limitations: Only very few CDR3 sequences appeared in both tissue and blood. Tissue-blood divergence was below expectation in non-neoplastic patients, above in gliomas.

Sequences were obtained from glioma tissue, nonneoplastic brain tissue, or PBMCs (not recorded which). The chain links TRBV6-1 to TRBJ1-3; TRBD1 matches 9 bases. The receptor's source is a human donor with low-grade glioma or glioblastoma, undergoing nonglioma brain surgery, or in good health (not recorded which). The CDR3 spells CASSLQGAGGNTIYF. The CDR3 DNA sequence: TGTGCCAGCAGCCTACAGGGGGCCGGAGGAAACACCATATATTTT.